The clone carrying this T cell receptor (beta chain) was seen repeatedly, ten times or more. Antigen specificity is unknown. These data are taken from a study of response to subunit inactivated influenza vaccine. TCRdb independently ran MiXCR on the RT-PCR reads; one entry per CDR3 protein. The sample lists 500,000 to 600,000 distinct CDR3 sequences, about an eighth seen once, with 9.5% to 13% in the top ten. Study findings and constraints: A suggestion made by the authors is that each seasonal influenza vaccination recruits few new T cells.

This TCR came from a man in his fifties who received an inactivated influenza vaccine. Here the sequenced sample was PBMCs from blood, taken on the day of vaccination.

This chain's CDR3 is CASSWVGPSPYEQYF. The CDR3 coding sequence is TGTGCCAGCAGCTGGGTGGGACCAAGCCCCTACGAGCAGTACTTC. V and J are TRBV7-2 and TRBJ2-7, with D perhaps TRBD1 or TRBD2 (5 bases each). From germline, CDR1 is SGHTA and CDR2 FQGNSA. Trimming pared 4 bases from V and 2 bases from J, leaving 15 bases between. The CDR3 totals 15 residues. Supplemented by reference TRBV7-2 and TRBJ2-7, the full variable domain reads GAGVSQSPSNKVTEKGKDVELRCDPISGHTALYWYRQSLGQGLEFLIYFQGNSAPDKSGLPSDRFSAERTGGSVSTLTIQRTQQEDSAVYLCASSWVGPSPYEQYFGPGTRLTVT.